This is a list of T cell receptor beta chains from one sample in a study of cytomegalovirus exposure and HLA in healthy donors. Profiling relied on immunoSEQ multiplex PCR, and the TCRdb table lists in-frame clones only, not all of them. The sample includes approximately 100,000 clones, about four fifths seen only once; the top ten take over 3%. Material: PBMCs. Receptors originate from a woman in her forties in good health and CMV-seronegative. Both conserved end residues are part of each CDR3. Each record gives: CDR3 protein, CDR3 DNA, V gene, J gene, D gene, clone size. A D gene is named only where the DNA matches it firmly. Clone size is shown for a subset of rows, as once, few, many or a class of expanded clone.

CASSRRGEQFF	TGTGCCAGCAGCCGTCGAGGGGAGCAGTTCTTC	TRBV7-2	TRBJ2-1	.	.
CAWSPSTGKSDYGYTF	TGTGCCTGGAGTCCCTCGACAGGTAAGAGTGACTATGGCTACACCTTC	TRBV30	TRBJ1-2	.	.
CASRATGGSEKLFF	TGTGCCAGCAGGGCCACAGGGGGCTCTGAAAAACTGTTTTTT	TRBV6-5	TRBJ1-4	TRBD1	.
CASSQQGASYGYTF	TGTGCCAGCAGCCAACAGGGGGCAAGTTATGGCTACACCTTC	TRBV5-5	TRBJ1-2	TRBD1	.
CAWSGWKELAGGYTF	TGTGCCTGGAGTGGATGGAAGGAGTTAGCGGGCGGCTACACCTTC	TRBV30	TRBJ1-2	.	.
CASSLPPNRDSTNSPLHF	TGTGCCAGCAGCTTACCTCCTAACCGGGACAGCACTAATTCACCCCTCCACTTT	TRBV7-9	TRBJ1-6	TRBD1	.
CATSRETGWGTEAFF	TGTGCCACCAGCAGAGAGACAGGCTGGGGCACTGAAGCTTTCTTT	TRBV15	TRBJ1-1	.	.
CASSYSDRGVETQYF	TGTGCCAGCAGTTACTCGGACAGGGGGGTGGAGACCCAGTACTTC	TRBV6-5	TRBJ2-5	TRBD1	.
CASRGVATYEQYF	TGTGCCAGCAGAGGGGTTGCAACCTACGAGCAGTACTTC	TRBV7-9	TRBJ2-7	.	.
CAWGRTLPGDTQYF	TGTGCCTGGGGCCGGACACTTCCTGGGGATACGCAGTATTTT	TRBV30	TRBJ2-3	.	.
CASGTMGGGYGYTF	TGCGCCAGCGGTACTATGGGAGGGGGCTATGGCTACACCTTC	TRBV10-2	TRBJ1-2	.	.
CATCKDRVSREQYF	TGTGCCACCTGTAAGGACAGGGTTTCAAGGGAGCAGTACTTC	TRBV19	TRBJ2-7	TRBD1	.
CASISTDWTGELFF	TGTGCCAGCATTTCGACAGATTGGACCGGGGAGCTGTTTTTT	TRBV2	TRBJ2-2	.	.
CASSLFTGTGNSNQPQHF	TGTGCCAGCAGCTTATTCACCGGGACAGGGAATAGCAATCAGCCCCAGCATTTT	TRBV5-6	TRBJ1-5	TRBD1	.
CASSPRSGTDTQYF	TGCGCCAGCAGCCCGCGGAGCGGCACAGATACGCAGTATTTT	TRBV5-1	TRBJ2-3	.	.
CASRPLTKTGTGGRNSPLHF	TGTGCCAGCAGACCACTTACTAAAACCGGGACAGGGGGCCGCAATTCACCCCTCCACTTT	TRBV28	TRBJ1-6	TRBD1	.
CASSSGGGPSYEQYF	TGTGCCAGCAGCTCGGGAGGGGGACCTTCCTACGAGCAGTACTTC	TRBV9	TRBJ2-7	TRBD2	.
CASSPRQTLYTEAFF	TGTGCCAGCAGCCCCAGACAAACCCTTTACACTGAAGCTTTCTTT	TRBV7-9	TRBJ1-1	.	few
CASSIPAALQGRYGYTF	TGTGCCAGTAGTATCCCAGCTGCCCTGCAGGGTCGCTATGGCTACACCTTC	TRBV19	TRBJ1-2	.	.
CASSPEAGEVNEQYF	TGTGCCAGCAGTCCCGAGGCAGGGGAAGTTAACGAGCAGTACTTC	TRBV7-6	TRBJ2-7	.	.
CAWSQSRVTGSNQPQHF	TGTGCCTGGAGCCAATCCAGGGTGACAGGAAGCAATCAGCCCCAGCATTTT	TRBV30	TRBJ1-5	.	once
CASSPRRGYNSPLHF	TGTGCCAGCAGTCCTAGAAGGGGGTATAATTCACCCCTCCACTTT	TRBV27	TRBJ1-6	.	.
CSVVRGTEAFF	TGCAGCGTTGTTCGGGGCACTGAAGCTTTCTTT	TRBV29-1	TRBJ1-1	.	few
CATNVAATDEQYF	TGTGCCACAAATGTGGCAGCAACAGACGAGCAGTACTTC	TRBV10-3	TRBJ2-7	.	.
CASSLYAPGQGTEAFF	TGTGCCAGCAGCTTATATGCACCGGGACAGGGCACTGAAGCTTTCTTT	TRBV7-6	TRBJ1-1	TRBD1	few
CATVRGPEAFF	TGTGCCACCGTAAGGGGGCCTGAAGCTTTCTTT	TRBV6-5	TRBJ1-1	TRBD1	few
CASSPRQGLPTQPQHF	TGTGCCAGCAGTCCCCGGCAGGGCCTACCTACGCAGCCCCAGCATTTT	TRBV27	TRBJ1-5	.	.
CASSPLQLQPQHF	TGTGCCAGCAGCCCTCTACAGTTACAGCCCCAGCATTTT	TRBV7-2	TRBJ1-5	.	once
CASSRRQGMQPQNF	TGTGCCAGCTCTCGGAGACAGGGAATGCAGCCCCAGAATTTT	TRBV18	TRBJ1-5	TRBD1	.
CASSGTENTEAFF	TGTGCCAGCAGTGGGACAGAGAACACTGAAGCTTTCTTT	TRBV6-4	TRBJ1-1	.	once
CASILGTSGADSTDTQYF	TGTGCCAGTATACTTGGGACTAGCGGGGCAGATAGCACAGATACGCAGTATTTT	TRBV19	TRBJ2-3	TRBD2	.
CSSSLVLGEQFF	TGTTCCAGCAGCTTAGTACTCGGTGAGCAGTTCTTC	TRBV7-9	TRBJ2-1	.	once
CASSRSSVNQPQHF	TGTGCCAGCAGCCGGTCGAGCGTCAATCAGCCCCAGCATTTT	TRBV5-6	TRBJ1-5	.	.
CASSALRGGFYEQYF	TGTGCCAGCAGTGCCCTGCGGGGTGGGTTTTACGAGCAGTACTTC	TRBV6-5	TRBJ2-7	.	.